There are many counts of the clone carrying this TCR beta chain. Its antigen remains unidentified. The sample belongs to a study of breast tumors, draining lymph nodes, adjacent tissues. Whole-study findings and limits: Compared with lymph nodes, tumors were less diverse; compared with nontumor tissue, more. Tumor T cell lymph node origin was a supported hypothesis, not proven. Tumor and nontumor repertoires were significantly more similar in luminal-like than in basal-like breast cancer.

From the multiplex PCR reads, TCRdb called clonotypes with MiXCR, one entry per CDR3 protein. The sample holds approximately 100,000 distinct CDR3 sequences, around 20% seen once. Samples came from axillary lymph nodes draining the breast cancer. This clonotype was sampled from a female donor with breast cancer. Some clones in this sample may be carry-over from other donors' samples. Sequenced material: axillary lymph node tissue.

This CDR3 reads CSARDSDGTSGETQYF. CDR3 DNA: TGCAGTGCTAGAGATTCCGACGGGACTAGCGGGGAGACCCAGTACTTC. V gene TRBV20-1 combines with J gene TRBJ2-5, with 12 bases fitting TRBD2. The CDR3 is 16 amino acids. With 0 bases clipped from V and 5 bases from J, the junction kept 7 bases outside the gene matches. The germline V gene encodes CDR1 DFQATT and CDR2 SNEGSKA (reference sequence).